These 20 T cell receptor beta chains were sequenced from one sample in a study of control samples from healthy donors and cancer patients. Measured with immunoSEQ multiplex PCR; TCRdb has only the in-frame clones, and not every one. This table has about 180,000 clones, around nine tenths appearing once. The sequencing input was blood. The receptor source for this set is a man aged 25 to 40 in good health.

V gene TRBV6-2 or TRBV6-3 combines with J gene TRBJ2-2; the D gene could be TRBD1 or TRBD2 (6 bases each). V dropped 2 bases and J dropped 7 bases, with 14 bases sitting between them. The CDR3 is 15 residues long. The germline gives CDR1 MNHEY, CDR2 SVGEGT. CDR3 residues: CASSYDGGYGGELFF. CDR3 sequence (DNA): TGTGCCAGCAGTTACGACGGGGGCTATGGCGGGGAGCTGTTTTTT.

The V call is TRBV4-3, the J call TRBJ2-1; D is uncertain. The germline V and J ends were trimmed by 4 bases and 9 bases, with 13 bases remaining between them. CDR3 length equals 13 residues. CDR1 and CDR2 (germline): LGHNA, YSLEER. CDR3 protein: CASSLIDVGEQFF. For the CDR3, the DNA is TGCGCCAGCAGCCTGATCGACGTGGGTGAGCAGTTCTTC.

The chain is built from TRBV7-9 and TRBJ2-2; D call uncertain. V was clipped by 5 bases and J by 0 bases, with 10 bases between them. Germline V gene sequence: CDR1 SEHNR, CDR2 FQNEAQ (reference sequence). There are 15 residues in the CDR3. CDR3 sequence: CASSRGVANTGELFF. CDR3 sequence (DNA): TGTGCCAGCAGCCGTGGGGTAGCGAACACCGGGGAGCTGTTTTTT.

The chain recombines TRBV10-2 with TRBJ2-7, with D maybe TRBD2 (5 bases). CDR1 and CDR2 (germline): WSHSY, SAAADI. This CDR3 is 13 amino acids long. The germline V and J ends were trimmed by 3 bases and 4 bases, with 10 bases remaining between them. The CDR3 DNA reads TGCGCCAGCAGTGAAGGACTTCTATACGAGCAGTACTTC. Translation: CASSEGLLYEQYF.

The chain joins TRBV21-1 to TRBJ2-7; the DNA was not compared with TRBD1, the D call given in the table. TRBV21-1 is a recognized pseudogene. The CDR3 totals 18 residues. The CDR3 loop is CASSKARLGDRGPYEQYF. CDR3 sequence (DNA): TGTGCCAGCAGCAAAGCGAGGCTAGGGGACAGGGGGCCGTACGAGCAGTACTTC.

The chain has TRBV4-2 and TRBJ2-5; D could derive from TRBD1 or TRBD2 (5 bases each). V shed 4 bases and J shed 0 bases, with 15 bases lying between them. This CDR3 is built from 16 residues. Germline CDR1 is LGHNA and CDR2 is YNFKEQ. The CDR3 region is CASSLGPGADQETQYF. CDR3 bases: TGTGCCAGCAGCCTAGGGCCCGGGGCGGACCAAGAGACCCAGTACTTC.

V gene TRBV20-1 combines with J gene TRBJ2-7, with no clear D. Trimming shortened V by 5 bases and J by 8 bases, and 13 bases separated the two germline ends. The length of the CDR3 is 11 residues. Germline V gene sequence: CDR1 DFQATT, CDR2 SNEGSKA (reference sequence). CDR3 sequence (DNA): TGCAGTGCTCCCGACGCGTCCCAGCAGTACTTC. Translating it yields CSAPDASQQYF.

This chain joins TRBV9 and TRBJ2-2; a possible D gene is TRBD2 (6 bases). The V end was cut by 3 bases, the J end by 1 base, with 19 bases between. The CDR3 runs to 18 residues. CDR1 and CDR2 (germline): SGDLS, YYNGEE. The CDR3 DNA reads TGTGCCAGCAGCGCCTGGGGTAAGGCTAGCGTGAACACCGGGGAGCTGTTTTTT. Its protein is CASSAWGKASVNTGELFF.

This sequence joins TRBV25-1 and TRBJ2-7; D assignment may be TRBD1 or TRBD2 (5 bases each). The CDR3 loop spans 14 amino acids. Trimming took 2 bases from V and 2 from J, leaving 10 bases between them. Germline values: CDR1 MGHDK, CDR2 SYGVNS. The CDR3 bases are TGTGCCAGCAGTGAAGAGGGGAGCACCTACGAGCAGTACTTC. It encodes CASSEEGSTYEQYF.

V usage is TRBV6-6 and J usage is TRBJ1-2; tentative D call: TRBD1 (5 bases). Trimming pared 5 bases from V and 3 bases from J, leaving 7 bases between. Germline V gene lookup returns CDR1 MNHNY and CDR2 SVGAGI (reference sequence). CDR3 length: 12 amino acids. CDR3 nucleotides: TGTGCCAGCAGTATACAGGACTATGGCTACACCTTC. This codes for CASSIQDYGYTF.

The chain recombines TRBV5-1 with TRBJ2-3; the D gene is possibly TRBD1 (5 bases). The germline V and J ends were trimmed by 1 base and 2 bases, with 14 bases remaining between them. The CDR3 loop spans 16 amino acids. Germline V gene sequence: CDR1 SGHRS, CDR2 YFSETQ. The CDR3 loop is CASSLTGRAVTDTQYF. The CDR3 bases are TGCGCCAGCAGCTTGACAGGCCGGGCCGTCACAGATACGCAGTATTTT.

The V call is TRBV28, the J call TRBJ1-6; TRBD1 is a possible D gene (6 bases). V gave up 8 bases and J gave up 7 bases, with 18 bases separating them. CDR1 and CDR2 from the germline V gene are MDHEN and SYDVKM. The CDR3 contains 15 residues. Here the CDR3 reads CASGPDWTDNSPLHF. CDR3 bases: TGTGCCAGCGGCCCAGATTGGACAGACAATTCACCCCTCCACTTT. Full variable domain (outside the CDR3, taken from reference TRBV28 and TRBJ1-6): DVKVTQSSRYLVKRTGEKVFLECVQDMDHENMFWYRQDPGLGLRLIYFSYDVKMKEKGDIPEGYSVSREKKERFSLILESASTNQTSMYLCASGPDWTDNSPLHFGNGTRLTVT.

In this sample, this clone turned up once. The rearrangement joins TRBV7-2 to TRBJ2-3; D gene unclear. The V gene lost 2 bases and the J gene lost 3 bases, with 12 bases spanning the gap. The CDR3 is 15 residues long. The germline V gene has CDR1 SGHTA and CDR2 FQGNSA. The CDR3 is CASSLLTPRTDTQYF. CDR3 DNA: TGTGCCAGCAGCTTACTGACCCCAAGGACAGATACGCAGTATTTT.

V usage is TRBV28 and J usage is TRBJ2-1; 8 bases fit TRBD2. The CDR3 is 14 residues long. Looked up from germline, CDR1 is MDHEN and CDR2 is SYDVKM. The V and J ends lost 6 bases and 4 bases, in that order; junction bases with no gene match: 5. The CDR3 DNA follows: TGTGCCAGCAGAAGTAAGCGGGAGTACAATGAGCAGTTCTTC. This translates into CASRSKREYNEQFF.

The rearrangement uses TRBV27 and TRBJ2-1, with 8 bases aligning to TRBD2. Germline assignment: CDR1 MNHEY and CDR2 SMNVEV (reference sequence). The CDR3 covers 16 residues. V trimming: 1 base; J trimming: 3 bases; junction bases outside the gene matches: 5. The chain's CDR3 is CASSLFGRADYNEQFF. The CDR3 DNA follows: TGTGCCAGCAGTTTATTCGGGAGGGCCGACTACAATGAGCAGTTCTTC.

The genes are TRBV11-3 and TRBJ2-5; 8 bases align to TRBD2. The length of the CDR3 is 16 residues. Trimming removed 5 bases from V and 1 base from J; junction bases left unmatched: 9. Germline values: CDR1 SGHNT, CDR2 YENEEA. CDR3 protein: CASSPGVAGTQETQYF. Here the CDR3 DNA reads TGTGCCAGCAGCCCGGGGGTAGCGGGGACCCAAGAGACCCAGTACTTC.

The chain has TRBV30 and TRBJ1-1; 7 bases map to TRBD1. Germline loops: CDR1 GTSNPN, CDR2 SVGIG (reference sequence). The length of the CDR3 is 13 residues. V was clipped by 5 bases and J by 2 bases; unmatched bases: 5. CDR3 nucleotide sequence: TGTGCCTGGGAACGGGACAGTAACACTGAAGCTTTCTTT. It specifies CAWERDSNTEAFF.

This clone was found once. V gene TRBV28 combines with J gene TRBJ2-6, with 7 bases fitting TRBD1. V was pared by 2 bases and J by 0 bases, with 7 bases of the junction left unmatched. The CDR3 spans 18 residues. Germline CDR1 MDHEN, CDR2 SYDVKM. CDR3: CASSLKDRTLSGANVLTF. CDR3 DNA: TGTGCCAGCAGTTTAAAGGACAGGACCCTCTCTGGGGCCAACGTCCTGACTTTC.

The V and J genes are TRBV12-3 or TRBV12-4 and TRBJ2-7, with D hard to call. V lost 2 bases, J lost 1 base, and 6 bases lay in between. The CDR3 spans 13 residues. CDR3 in amino acids: CASSLLPSYEQYF. In DNA, the CDR3 is TGTGCCAGCAGTTTATTACCATCCTACGAGCAGTACTTC.

This rearrangement joins TRBV5-1 to TRBJ1-4; TRBD1 is a possible D gene (5 bases). The V and J ends lost 0 bases and 3 bases respectively, with 9 bases between them. The CDR3 spans 15 residues. Germline V lookup: CDR1 SGHRS, CDR2 YFSETQ. The CDR3 reads CASSLGTQANEKLFF. The DNA of the CDR3 is TGCGCCAGCAGCTTGGGGACACAGGCTAATGAAAAACTGTTTTTT.